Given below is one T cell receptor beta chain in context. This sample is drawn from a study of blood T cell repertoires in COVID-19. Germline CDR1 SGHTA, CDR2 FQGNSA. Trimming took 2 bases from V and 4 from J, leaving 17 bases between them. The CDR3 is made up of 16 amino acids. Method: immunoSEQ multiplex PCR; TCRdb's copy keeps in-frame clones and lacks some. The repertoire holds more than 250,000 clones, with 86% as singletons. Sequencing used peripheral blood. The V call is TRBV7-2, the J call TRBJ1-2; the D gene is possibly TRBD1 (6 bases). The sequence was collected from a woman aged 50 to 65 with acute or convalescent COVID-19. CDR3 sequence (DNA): TGTGCCAGCAGCTTAAGGGGCAGGGGATATGCCTATGGCTACACCTTC. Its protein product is CASSLRGRGYAYGYTF.